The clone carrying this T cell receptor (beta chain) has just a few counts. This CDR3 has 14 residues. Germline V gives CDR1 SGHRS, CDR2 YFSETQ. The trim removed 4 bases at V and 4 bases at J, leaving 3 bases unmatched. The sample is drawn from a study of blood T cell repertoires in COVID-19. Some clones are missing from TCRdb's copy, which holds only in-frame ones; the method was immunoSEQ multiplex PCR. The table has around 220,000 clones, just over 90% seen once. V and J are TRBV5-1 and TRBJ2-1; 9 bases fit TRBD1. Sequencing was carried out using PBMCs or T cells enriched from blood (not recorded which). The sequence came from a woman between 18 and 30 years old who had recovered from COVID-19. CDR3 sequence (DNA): TGCGCCAGCAGCCCCGGGACAGGGTACAATGAGCAGTTCTTC. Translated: CASSPGTGYNEQFF.